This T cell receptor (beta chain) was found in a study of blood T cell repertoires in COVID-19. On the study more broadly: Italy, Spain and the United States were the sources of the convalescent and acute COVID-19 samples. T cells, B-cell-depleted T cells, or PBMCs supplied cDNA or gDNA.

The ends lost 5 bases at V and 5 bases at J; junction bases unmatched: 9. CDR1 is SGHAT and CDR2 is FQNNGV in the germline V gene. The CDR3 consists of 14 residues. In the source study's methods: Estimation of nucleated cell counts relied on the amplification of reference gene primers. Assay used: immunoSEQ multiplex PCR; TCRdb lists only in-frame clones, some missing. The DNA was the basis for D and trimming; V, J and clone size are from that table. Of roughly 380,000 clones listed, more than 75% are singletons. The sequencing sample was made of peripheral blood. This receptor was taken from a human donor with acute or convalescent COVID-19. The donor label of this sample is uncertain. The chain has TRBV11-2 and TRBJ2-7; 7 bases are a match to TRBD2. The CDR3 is CASSNLAGADEQYF. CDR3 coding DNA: TGTGCCAGCAGCAACCTTGCGGGAGCAGACGAGCAGTACTTC.